A selection of T cell receptor beta chains follows, all from one sample in a study of lung T cells in sarcoidosis with Löfgren's syndrome. TCRdb fed the reads into MiXCR, producing one record per CDR3 protein. The sample consists of 50,000 to 65,000 distinct CDR3 sequences, 21% of them appearing once. Sample: CD4+ T cells from PBMCs. The source of these receptors is a human donor with sarcoidosis (Löfgren's syndrome or another form), or a control subject (not recorded which). CDR3s include the opening cysteine and the closing phenylalanine or tryptophan. The D gene is left open where the match is weak. Expanded clones get a size class; other rows say once, few or many, or leave the size out.

j_call v_call d_call clone_size cdr3_aa cdr3_nt
TRBJ2-3 TRBV5-1 NA NA CASSKGREGTDTQYF TGCGCCAGCAGCAAGGGTCGTGAAGGCACAGATACGCAGTATTTT
TRBJ1-2 TRBV28 NA many CASSLFYGYTF TGTGCCAGCAGTTTATTTTATGGCTACACCTTC
TRBJ1-6 TRBV5-6 NA NA CASSMRVSPLHF TGTGCCAGCAGCATGAGGGTGTCACCCCTCCACTTT
TRBJ1-5 TRBV5-1 TRBD1 few CASSEGAFSNQPQHF TGCGCCAGCAGCGAGGGGGCGTTCAGCAATCAGCCCCAGCATTTT
TRBJ2-2 TRBV18 NA NA CASSPTPTAVGELFF TGTGCCAGCTCACCAACCCCCACAGCCGTCGGGGAGCTGTTTTTT
TRBJ2-1 TRBV25-1 TRBD2 many CASRGSGLNEQFF TGTGCCAGCAGAGGTAGCGGGCTAAATGAGCAGTTCTTC
TRBJ1-2 TRBV28 TRBD1 many CASSLKITGGFYGYTF TGTGCCAGCAGTCTCAAAATTACAGGGGGCTTCTATGGCTACACCTTC
TRBJ2-3 TRBV7-2 NA many CASSFSAITDTQYF TGTGCCAGCAGCTTTTCAGCGATCACAGATACGCAGTATTTT
TRBJ1-5 TRBV20-1 NA few CSASGGTFNQPQHF TGCAGTGCTAGCGGGGGAACGTTCAATCAGCCCCAGCATTTT
TRBJ2-4 TRBV6-1 TRBD2 many CAARRGGEKNIQYF TGTGCCGCGAGGCGGGGGGGGGAGAAGAACATTCAGTACTTC
TRBJ2-7 TRBV28 TRBD1 NA CASSLWNRGSNEQYF TGTGCCAGCAGTTTATGGAACAGGGGATCGAACGAGCAGTACTTC
TRBJ2-7 TRBV30 TRBD1 NA CAWSAGQPTSYEQYF TGTGCCTGGAGTGCGGGACAGCCAACCTCCTACGAGCAGTACTTC
TRBJ1-2 TRBV5-4 NA few CASSIQGGVNYGYTF TGTGCCAGCAGCATACAGGGTGGAGTTAACTATGGCTACACCTTC
TRBJ1-4 TRBV5-4 TRBD1 NA CASSPGQGAREKLFF TGTGCCAGCAGCCCCGGACAGGGGGCGCGCGAAAAACTGTTTTTT
TRBJ2-5 TRBV29-1 NA NA CSVANSQETQYF TGCAGCGTTGCGAACAGCCAAGAGACCCAGTACTTC
TRBJ2-3 TRBV7-2 NA few CASSFEGYTDTQYF TGTGCCAGCAGCTTTGAGGGGTACACAGATACGCAGTATTTT
TRBJ2-1 TRBV18 NA many CASSPDSYNEQFF TGTGCCAGCTCACCAGACAGCTACAATGAGCAGTTCTTC
TRBJ2-3 TRBV27 NA many CASSFYKGPSTDTQYF TGTGCCAGCAGTTTTTATAAGGGACCTAGCACAGATACGCAGTATTTT
TRBJ2-7 TRBV7-2 NA many CASSSYRRGGQERQYF TGTGCCAGCAGCTCATATCGGCGTGGGGGTCAAGAGAGACAGTACTTC
TRBJ2-5 TRBV28 NA many CASSRPDLVLETQYF TGTGCCAGCAGCCGGCCGGACCTGGTGCTAGAGACCCAGTACTTC